Below are 18 T cell receptor beta chains sequenced from a single sample in a study of T cell clones after liver transplantation. The data were produced by immunoSEQ multiplex PCR, yet TCRdb's version contains in-frame clones alone and is incomplete. The sample yields tens of thousands of clones, under 85% seen once. The source was CD4+ T cells from blood, collected at the 22-month timepoint. Source of these receptors: a human patient who received a liver transplant. Some T cells may have originated in the graft donor.

The V call is TRBV5-6, the J call TRBJ2-5; 9 bases match TRBD1. This CDR3 region has 14 residues. Germline V gene data show CDR1 as SGHDT and CDR2 as YYEEEE. The junction had 6 bases not matched to a gene; V was cut back by 4 bases and J by 5 bases. Here the CDR3 DNA reads TGTGCCAGCAGCACTACAGGGGGCGGGGAGACCCAGTACTTC. Translated: CASSTTGGGETQYF.

DNA of the CDR3: TGCGCCAGCAGCTTGGGGGCTAGCGGTGACTCCTACGAGCAGTACTTC. Protein product: CASSLGASGDSYEQYF. This chain connects TRBV5-1 to TRBJ2-7; 7 bases are shared with TRBD2. The CDR3 covers 16 residues. Losses at the gene ends were 0 bases for V and 0 bases for J; bases not matched to a gene: 6. In germline, CDR1 is SGHRS, CDR2 YFSETQ. Using reference TRBV5-1 and TRBJ2-7 for the parts outside the CDR3, the full variable domain is KAGVTQTPRYLIKTRGQQVTLSCSPISGHRSVSWYQQTPGQGLQFLFEYFSETQRNKGNFPGRFSGRQFSNSRSEMNVSTLELGDSALYLCASSLGASGDSYEQYFGPGTRLTVT.

This chain links TRBV5-4 with TRBJ2-7, with 7 positions matching TRBD1. The CDR3 runs to 12 residues. Trimming at V came to 1 base and at J to 6 bases, leaving 1 base not matched to a gene. CDR1 is SGHNT, CDR2 YYREEE, per germline (reference sequence). The DNA for the CDR3 is TGTGCCAGCAGCTTGACAGGGGTCGAGCAGTACTTC. This sequence encodes CASSLTGVEQYF.

The chain uses TRBV9 and TRBJ1-6; no clear D. CDR1 is SGDLS and CDR2 is YYNGEE in the germline V gene. Trimming took off 0 bases at V and 7 bases at J, with 11 bases between the two ends. The CDR3 runs 15 residues. DNA for the CDR3: TGTGCCAGCAGCGTAGAGCTACGGGTGAATTCACCCCTCCACTTT. Amino acid sequence: CASSVELRVNSPLHF.

The V gene is TRBV28, the J gene TRBJ1-3; no reliable D call. V lost 5 bases and J lost 0, with 8 bases in between. CDR3 length equals 14 residues. Germline V gives CDR1 MDHEN, CDR2 SYDVKM. The CDR3 sequence is CASSQGGSGNTIYF. The CDR3 DNA follows: TGTGCCAGCAGTCAAGGAGGCTCTGGAAACACCATATATTTT.

This clone was observed a few times. V and J are TRBV7-6 and TRBJ2-3; tentatively, D is TRBD2 (6 bases). CDR3 size: 14 residues. Per the germline V gene, CDR1 is SGHVS and CDR2 is FNYEAQ. V lost 4 bases and J 2 bases, leaving 10 bases between the germline ends. The CDR3 loop is CASSSRLDTDTQYF. CDR3 sequence (DNA): TGTGCCAGCAGCTCTCGACTAGACACAGATACGCAGTATTTT.

This chain links TRBV6-6 with TRBJ1-2, with 7 bases identical to TRBD1. The CDR3 is 16 residues long. CDR1 is MNHNY, CDR2 SVGAGI, per germline (reference sequence). V lost 5 bases and J lost 4; bases outside the gene matches: 13. CDR3 DNA: TGTGCCAGCAGTGCCTCTGGGGAGGGGGCGGGCTATGGCTACACCTTC. Its protein product is CASSASGEGAGYGYTF.

The V and J genes are TRBV27 and TRBJ2-6, with 7 bases lining up with TRBD2. The junction had 4 bases not matched to a gene; V was cut back by 2 bases and J by 3 bases. This CDR3 region has 16 residues. In germline, CDR1 is MNHEY, CDR2 SMNVEV (reference sequence). The CDR3 reads CASSLGGGFGANVLTF. The CDR3 DNA is TGTGCCAGCAGTTTAGGGGGGGGATTTGGGGCCAACGTCCTGACTTTC.

The V gene is TRBV2, the J gene TRBJ1-1, with D unclear. The CDR3 length is 13 residues. CDR1 and CDR2 from the germline V gene are SNHLY and FYNNEI. Trimming stripped 7 bases from V and 1 base from J, with 10 bases between. The CDR3: CASTISPNTEAFF. DNA of the CDR3: TGTGCCAGCACCATATCCCCGAACACTGAAGCTTTCTTT.

The rearrangement uses TRBV9 and TRBJ2-5; D possibly corresponds to TRBD1 (6 bases). CDR1 SGDLS and CDR2 YYNGEE come from the germline V gene. The CDR3 has 15 residues. V was trimmed by 3 bases and J by 0 bases, leaving 12 bases between them. The CDR3 here is CASSARDTDQETQYF. The CDR3 nucleotides read TGTGCCAGCAGCGCCCGGGACACCGACCAAGAGACCCAGTACTTC.

The V gene is TRBV7-6, the J gene TRBJ1-6; a possible D gene is TRBD1 (6 bases). With 2 bases removed from V and 9 bases from J, the gap between germline ends came to 17 bases. The germline V gene has CDR1 SGHVS and CDR2 FNYEAQ. This CDR3 is built from 16 residues. The CDR3 coding sequence is TGTGCCAGCAGCTTAAGGTTGGCAGGGGATAGTTCACCCCTCCACTTT. Its translation is CASSLRLAGDSSPLHF.

V and J are TRBV6-5 and TRBJ2-1, with 13 bases identical to TRBD2. The germline V gene encodes CDR1 MNHEY and CDR2 SVGAGI. The CDR3 is 15 amino acids. The ends lost 5 bases at V and 9 bases at J; junction bases unmatched: 7. The CDR3 DNA reads TGTGCCAGCAGTCTCACTAGCGGGGGGGCAAGTGAGCAGTTCTTC. It translates to CASSLTSGGASEQFF.

The chain is built from TRBV6-5 and TRBJ1-5; 7 nucleotides agree with TRBD1. The V gene end was trimmed by 8 bases and the J gene end by 5 bases; junction bases not matched to a gene: 3. CDR3 length equals 12 residues. The V gene's germline CDR1 is MNHEY and CDR2 SVGAGI. CDR3 in amino acids: CASGGQHQPQHF. The CDR3 nucleotides read TGTGCCAGCGGGGGACAGCATCAGCCCCAGCATTTT.

The genes are TRBV7-2 and TRBJ2-3; TRBD1 agrees at 10 bases. Germline V gene lookup returns CDR1 SGHTA and CDR2 FQGNSA. The CDR3 totals 15 residues. J gave up 4 bases and V 5 bases, and 6 bases lay outside the gene matches. The CDR3 spells CASSLRQGASDTQYF. In DNA form, the CDR3 reads TGTGCCAGCAGCCTCAGACAGGGGGCATCAGATACGCAGTATTTT.

J is TRBJ2-2 and V is TRBV4-1, with a weak D call TRBD1 (6 bases). The ends were cut back, 3 bases at V and 1 base at J, with 12 bases in the middle. CDR1 MGHRA and CDR2 YSYEKL come from the germline V gene. The CDR3 loop spans 16 amino acids. CDR3 sequence (DNA): TGCGCCAGCAGCCACCCCAAGGGGGAGAACACCGGGGAGCTGTTTTTT. Encoded protein: CASSHPKGENTGELFF.

The chain recombines TRBV10-2 with TRBJ1-6; 10 bases match TRBD1. V lost 7 bases and J lost 2; bases outside the gene matches: 2. This CDR3 is built from 15 residues. CDR1 WSHSY and CDR2 SAAADI come from the germline V gene. The CDR3 nucleotides are TGCGCCAGCAATGGACAGGGGGCCTATAATTCACCCCTCCACTTT. Translated: CASNGQGAYNSPLHF.

The chain has TRBV5-8 and TRBJ1-2; D is unresolved. V was cut by 3 bases and J by 4 bases, with 10 bases left in between. In germline, CDR1 is SGHTS, CDR2 YDEGEE. The CDR3 runs 13 residues. CDR3 in amino acids: CASSSGVFYGYTF. The CDR3 coding sequence is TGTGCCAGCAGCTCCGGAGTTTTCTATGGCTACACCTTC.

In nucleotides, the CDR3 is TGTGCCAGCAGGACTATAGCGGAAACAGATACGCAGTATTTT. This encodes CASRTIAETDTQYF. The chain couples TRBV6-5 to TRBJ2-3; the D gene is possibly TRBD2 (6 bases). V lost 6 bases and J lost 3, with 13 bases in between. This CDR3 spans 14 amino acids. Looked up from germline, CDR1 is MNHEY and CDR2 is SVGAGI.